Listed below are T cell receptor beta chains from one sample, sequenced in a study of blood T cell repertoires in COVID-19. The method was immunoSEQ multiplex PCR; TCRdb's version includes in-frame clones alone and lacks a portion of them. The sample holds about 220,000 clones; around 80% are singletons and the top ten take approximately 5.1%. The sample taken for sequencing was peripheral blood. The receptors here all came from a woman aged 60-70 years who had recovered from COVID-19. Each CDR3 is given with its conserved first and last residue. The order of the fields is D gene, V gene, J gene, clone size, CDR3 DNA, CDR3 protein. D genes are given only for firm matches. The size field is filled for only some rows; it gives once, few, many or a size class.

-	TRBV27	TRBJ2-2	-	TGTGCCAGCAGTTCGATCGGGTTTGCGAACACCGGGGAGCTGTTTTTT	CASSSIGFANTGELFF
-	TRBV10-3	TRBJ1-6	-	TGTGCCATCAGTGAGTCGGAAGCGCGTTCACCCCTCCACTTT	CAISESEARSPLHF
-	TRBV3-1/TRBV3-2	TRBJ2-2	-	TGTGCCAGCAGCCACCCACTAGAACTCACCGGGGAGCTGTTTTTT	CASSHPLELTGELFF
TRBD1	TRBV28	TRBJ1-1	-	TGTGCCAGCAGTTTCTTACACGGACAGGGGGCGGTTACAGTCCCTGAAGCTTTCTTT	CASSFLHGQGAVTVPEAFF
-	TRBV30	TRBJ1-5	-	TGTGCCTGGGATAGAGGAGGTGGAAATCAGCCCCAGCATTTT	CAWDRGGGNQPQHF
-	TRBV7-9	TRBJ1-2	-	TGTGCCAGCAGTGCTCGACCCAACCCGGGGGGCTATGGCTACACCTTC	CASSARPNPGGYGYTF
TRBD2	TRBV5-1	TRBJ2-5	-	TGCGCCAGCAGCTTTGGTCTAGCGGGGGCCCAAGAGACCCAGTACTTC	CASSFGLAGAQETQYF
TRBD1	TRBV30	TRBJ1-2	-	TGTGCCGGCGACAGGGGGTGGCTGGGGATCTATGGCTACACCTTC	CAGDRGWLGIYGYTF
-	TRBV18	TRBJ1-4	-	TGTGCCAGCTCACCTAGGACAGATGCAACTAATGAAAAACTGTTTTTT	CASSPRTDATNEKLFF
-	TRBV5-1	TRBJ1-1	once	TGCGCCAGCAGCCCGGGGGGGAGCACTGAAGCTTTCTTT	CASSPGGSTEAFF
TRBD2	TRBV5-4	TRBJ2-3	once	TGTGCCAGCAGCAATAGCGGGGGGGCCAAAGATACGCAGTATTTT	CASSNSGGAKDTQYF
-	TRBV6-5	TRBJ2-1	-	TGTGCCAGCAGCCGGACTAAGAGGGATGAGCAGTTCTTC	CASSRTKRDEQFF
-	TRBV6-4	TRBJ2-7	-	TGTGCCAGCGGGCCTAAGGATGTCCACGAGCAGTACTTC	CASGPKDVHEQYF
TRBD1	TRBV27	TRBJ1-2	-	TGTGCCAGCAGTTACACAGGGGTGTGGGATGGCTACACCTTC	CASSYTGVWDGYTF
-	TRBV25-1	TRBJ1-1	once	TGTGCCAGCAGTGATTTGGGGGCCAGGGGCACTGAAGCTTTCTTT	CASSDLGARGTEAFF
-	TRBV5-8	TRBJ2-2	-	TGTGCCAGCAGCTTGTTCGGGGATAAGGACACCGGGGAGCTGTTTTTT	CASSLFGDKDTGELFF
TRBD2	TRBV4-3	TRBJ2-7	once	TGCGCCAGCAGCCAAGGGACTAGCGGGGACTACGAGCAGTACTTC	CASSQGTSGDYEQYF
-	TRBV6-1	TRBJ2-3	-	TGTGCCAGCAGTGTTGGGAGCGCAGCAACCACTAGCACAGATACGCAGTATTTT	CASSVGSAATTSTDTQYF
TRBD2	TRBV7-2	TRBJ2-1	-	TGTGCCAGCAGCTTAGCGGTAGCGGGGGGGCCCGATGAGCAGTTCTTC	CASSLAVAGGPDEQFF
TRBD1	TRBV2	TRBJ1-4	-	TGTGCCAGCAGAGGACAGGGAGTGGAAAAACTGTTTTTT	CASRGQGVEKLFF
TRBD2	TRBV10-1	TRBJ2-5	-	TGCGCCAGCAGTGAGGGGACTAGCGGGGGCTTGGAGACCCAGTACTTC	CASSEGTSGGLETQYF
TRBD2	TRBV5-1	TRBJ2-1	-	TGCGCCAGCAGCGGGGGACTAGCGGCCAGTGAGCAGTTCTTC	CASSGGLAASEQFF
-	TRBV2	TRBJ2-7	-	TGTGCCAGCAGTGCCAGCTACGAGCAGTACTTC	CASSASYEQYF
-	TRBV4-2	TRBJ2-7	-	TGTGCCAGCAGCCAGAGGAGTGGGGGGGGCCGGGTCTACGAGCAGTACTTC	CASSQRSGGGRVYEQYF
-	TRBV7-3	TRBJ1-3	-	TGTGCCAGCAGCCCCTCCCCTGGAAACACCATATATTTT	CASSPSPGNTIYF
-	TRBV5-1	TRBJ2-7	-	TGCGCCAGCAGCTTGGGGGGACTCCTGACCTACGAGCAGTACTTC	CASSLGGLLTYEQYF
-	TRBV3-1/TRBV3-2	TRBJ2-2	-	TGTGCCAGCAGCTCCAGGGGGGTGACCGGGGAGCTGTTTTTT	CASSSRGVTGELFF
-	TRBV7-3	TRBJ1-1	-	TGTGCCAGCAGCTTAACAAAGGGGCGGGGAACTGAAGCTTTCTTT	CASSLTKGRGTEAFF
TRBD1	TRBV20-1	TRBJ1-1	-	TGCAGTGCTAGGGGACAGGGCGCAGCTTTCTTT	CSARGQGAAFF
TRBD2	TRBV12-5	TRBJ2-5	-	TGTGCTACGGGGACTAGCGGGGGATCACGGGAGACCCAGTACTTC	CATGTSGGSRETQYF
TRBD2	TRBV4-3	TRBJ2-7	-	TGCGCCAGCAGCCATCTGACGGGAGGTTCCTACGAGCAGTACTTC	CASSHLTGGSYEQYF